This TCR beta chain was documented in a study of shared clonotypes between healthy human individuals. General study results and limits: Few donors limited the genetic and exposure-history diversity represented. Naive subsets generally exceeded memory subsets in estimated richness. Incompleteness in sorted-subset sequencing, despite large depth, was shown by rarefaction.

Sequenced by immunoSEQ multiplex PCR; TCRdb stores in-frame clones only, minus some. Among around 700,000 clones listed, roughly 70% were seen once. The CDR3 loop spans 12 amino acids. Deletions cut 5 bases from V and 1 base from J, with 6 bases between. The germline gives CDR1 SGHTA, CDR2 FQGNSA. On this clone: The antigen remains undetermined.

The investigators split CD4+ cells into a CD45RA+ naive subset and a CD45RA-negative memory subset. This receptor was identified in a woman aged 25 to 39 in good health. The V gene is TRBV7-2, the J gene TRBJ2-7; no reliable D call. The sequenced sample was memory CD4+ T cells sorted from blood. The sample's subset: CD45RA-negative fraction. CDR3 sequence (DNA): TGTGCCAGCAGCCCCTATTCCTACGAGCAGTACTTC. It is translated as CASSPYSYEQYF.